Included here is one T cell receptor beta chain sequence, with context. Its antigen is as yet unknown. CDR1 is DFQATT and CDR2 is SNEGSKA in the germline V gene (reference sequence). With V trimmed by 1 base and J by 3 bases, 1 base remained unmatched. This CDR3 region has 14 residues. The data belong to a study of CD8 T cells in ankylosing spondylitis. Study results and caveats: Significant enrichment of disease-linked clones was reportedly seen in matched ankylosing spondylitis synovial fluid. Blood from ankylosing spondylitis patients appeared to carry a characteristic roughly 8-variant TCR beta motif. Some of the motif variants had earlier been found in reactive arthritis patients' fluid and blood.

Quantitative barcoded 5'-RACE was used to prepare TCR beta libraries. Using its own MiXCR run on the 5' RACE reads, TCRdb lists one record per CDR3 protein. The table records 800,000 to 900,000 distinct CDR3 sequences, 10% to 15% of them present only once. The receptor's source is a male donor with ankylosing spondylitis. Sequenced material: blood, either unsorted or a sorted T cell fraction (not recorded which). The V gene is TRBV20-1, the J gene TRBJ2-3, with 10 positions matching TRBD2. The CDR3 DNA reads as TGCAGTGCTAGAGGGACTAGCGGAACAGATACGCAGTATTTT. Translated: CSARGTSGTDTQYF.